This T cell receptor beta chain derives from a study of shared clonotypes between healthy human individuals. The V gene lost 3 bases and the J gene lost 4 bases, with 17 bases spanning the gap. Germline lookup yields CDR1 MDHEN and CDR2 SYDVKM. CDR3 size: 16 residues. Measured with immunoSEQ multiplex PCR; TCRdb has only the in-frame clones, and not every one. The table lists about 680,000 clones, approximately 79% of them singletons. The rearrangement links TRBV28 to TRBJ2-3; D might be TRBD2 (7 bases). Material: memory CD4+ T cells sorted from blood. Subset of the sample: CD45RA-negative fraction. The clonotype comes from a woman in her thirties in good health. CDR3 residues: CASSFRGGGDADTQYF. CDR3 coding DNA: TGTGCCAGCAGTTTCCGAGGGGGGGGCGACGCAGATACGCAGTATTTT.